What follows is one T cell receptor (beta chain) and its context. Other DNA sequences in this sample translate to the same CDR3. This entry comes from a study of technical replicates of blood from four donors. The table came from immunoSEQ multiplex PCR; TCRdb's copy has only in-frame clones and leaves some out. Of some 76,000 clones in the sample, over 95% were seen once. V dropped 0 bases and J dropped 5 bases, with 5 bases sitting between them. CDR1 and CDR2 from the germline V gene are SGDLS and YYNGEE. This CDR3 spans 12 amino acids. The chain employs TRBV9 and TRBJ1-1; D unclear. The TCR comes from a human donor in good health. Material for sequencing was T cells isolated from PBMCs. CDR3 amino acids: CASSVGGTEAFF. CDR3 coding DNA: TGTGCCAGCAGCGTAGGAGGAACTGAAGCTTTCTTT. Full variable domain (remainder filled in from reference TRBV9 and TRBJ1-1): DSGVTQTPKHLITATGQRVTLRCSPRSGDLSVYWYQQSLDQGLQFLIQYYNGEERAKGNILERFSAQQFPDLHSELNLSSLELGDSALYFCASSVGGTEAFFGQGTRLTVV.